This TCR beta chain was sequenced for a study of regulatory T cells in long-lasting Graves disease (dated by TCRdb to about 2021). For context, the study as a whole: Antithyroid drugs had been taken for less than 3 months by newly diagnosed Graves' disease patients. Persistent Graves' disease patients were compared with newly diagnosed Graves' disease patients by peripheral blood TCR sequencing and RNA sequencing. The study was registered as a clinical trial and conducted in China. A total of roughly 33 samples underwent TCR sequencing: around 13 from persistent and around 20 from newly diagnosed Graves' disease patients.

A word on this clonotype: What antigen it recognizes has not been identified. One end of the junction fails to match germline, which may point to a read error.

Sequences SGHRS (CDR1) and YFSETQ (CDR2) are obtained from the germline V gene. From the cysteine up to the phenylalanine, the CDR3 has a length of 14 residues. The only DNA kept is the CDR3, 42 bases in frame from the first base. What the time point label conveys for this sample: newly diagnosed GD, antithyroid drugs for less than 3 months. For both TCR sequencing and RNA sequencing, RNA was extracted from PBMCs in TRIzol. Graves' disease was diagnosed according to American Thyroid Association guidelines. Patients were recruited from an endocrinology department in Xi'an, China. Each patient gave around 9.2 milliliters of peripheral blood, collected in an EDTA anticoagulant tube. Ficoll Paque Plus density gradient separation was used to isolate PBMCs, and no additional T cell sorting was done. RNA quality was checked with an Agilent 2100 Bioanalyzer and agarose gel, and concentration with a NanoDrop 2000.

Libraries came from multiplex PCR. The run used an Illumina HiSeq 4000. To build TCR beta libraries, CDR3 regions were amplified by Arm-PCR using iRepertoire HTBI primers. PCR products were gel purified before sequencing. Regarding the original processing steps: Across samples, 60 to 80 TRBV and 13 to 15 TRBJ segments were identified and used for gene usage analysis of CDR3 amino acid clonotypes. Filtered high-quality paired reads were merged into contigs using COPE and FqMerger. Contigs were aligned with BLAST to IMGT TRBV, TRBD and TRBJ reference genes, and CDR3 was defined per IMGT. Any clonotype with a frequency above 0.1% was classified as a highly expanded clone. Shannon entropy served as the measure of repertoire diversity, while the Gini coefficient captured V-J evenness. A clonotype found in more than one individual was treated as public. TCRdb redid the processing of the public reads, applying fastp at Q25 and MiXCR, and retained in-frame beta chains. Each record represents a unique CDR3 protein, reported with the most common genes and DNA among its rows. These V and J calls are TCRdb output, not the study's own analysis. A total of 400,000 to 550,000 distinct CDR3 sequences appear in this sample, 16% of them only once. The ten largest clones represent roughly 10% of the sample.

Summary of the overall study and its limitations: As a limitation, the authors acknowledged that the small sample size may reduce accuracy. The study examined only peripheral blood because the primary lesion, thyroid tissue, could not be accessed. Persistent Graves' disease patients showed lower TCR Shannon entropy and fewer highly expanded clones than newly diagnosed patients, suggesting clonal expansion. A larger number of public clonotypes was shared among persistent patients (over 2,500) than among newly diagnosed patients (roughly 1,000). Only the TCR beta chain was sequenced and analyzed. TRBV28, TRBJ1-2 and TRBJ2-5 were preferentially used in persistent disease, while TRBV20-1 and TRBJ2-1 were favored in newly diagnosed disease.

This same sample was also taken into another study, of T cells in Graves' hyperthyroidism and ophthalmopathy. Per that second paper: Stable Graves' hyperthyroidism was defined as no progression to ophthalmopathy during 18 months of follow-up. Hyperthyroidism patients were newly diagnosed, with disease duration under 2 months, and aged 18 to 65 years. Any patient with an uncontrolled infection, another autoimmune disease, pregnancy or lactation was excluded. Clinical symptoms, serum thyroxine and TRAb, thyroid ultrasound, and orbital computed tomography formed the basis for the diagnoses. The first round of RT-PCR for the TCR CDR3 was performed with the HTBI primer set and the Qiagen OneStep RT-PCR kit. Blood samples also contained most of the expanded thyroid clonotypes (frequency above 0.001), which suggests that blood repertoires may reflect thyroid immune responses. A 13 V-J signature model separated ophthalmopathy from stable hyperthyroidism, with around 91% sensitivity and 81.08% specificity in cross-validation and 80%/75% in testing. During validation, the model predicted progression to ophthalmopathy a median of approximately 6 months ahead of onset, with roughly 65% sensitivity and around 73% specificity. To identify distinguishing TCR V-J signatures, a discovery cohort of about 95 patients was used, comprising 43 with Graves' ophthalmopathy and around 57 with stable Graves' hyperthyroidism. Prospective prediction of ophthalmopathy was tested in an independent validation cohort consisting of 18 to 20 hyperthyroidism patients and around 17 patients who later progressed to ophthalmopathy. For training and testing, the 100 or so patients in the discovery cohort were randomly divided in a 7:3 ratio. Thyroid tissue and blood T-cell repertoires from about six Graves' hyperthyroidism patients were also compared in the study. After blood sampling, hyperthyroidism patients were treated with methimazole at a starting dose of 30 mg daily, and ophthalmopathy patients were treated with high-dose intravenous methylprednisolone. The libraries were constructed in a second round of multiplex PCR and then size-selected and purified. Libraries were sequenced paired-end with 100 bp reads on an Illumina HiSeq2000. SOAPnuke was used to process the raw data, with reads discarded if the reads contained adapters or uncalled bases, had a mean Phred below 15, or lacked an exact constant-primer or identifier match. COPE v1.2.5 was used to merge the high-quality paired reads, and each unique nucleotide sequence was defined as a clonotype. MiTCR v1.1 was used to align the clonotypes against IMGT TRBV, TRBD and TRBJ reference segments. The analysis included only V-J combinations with a frequency above 0.0001, which together covered 98% to 99.2% of the repertoires. A TCS score was defined as the ratio of F50 (clonal expansion) to E x V (chaos), with BLOSUM62-based TCRdist applied between CDR3 peptides within each V-J. Welch's t-statistics and random forest reduced around 550 V-J features to about 13, which were used in a naive Bayes classifier (R e1071). No statistical method was used to set the sample size in advance, and investigators knew the group allocation. The paper describes TCR Vbeta CDR3 sequencing of 135 peripheral blood samples, made up of 43 ophthalmopathy patients, around 73 hyperthyroidism patients and 17 progressor patients.

This sample comprised peripheral blood mononuclear cells (PBMCs), obtained at new diagnosis, from a patient treated with antithyroid drugs. The sequence joins TRBV5-1 to TRBJ2-6; the D region possibly corresponds to TRBD1 (5 bases align). The clonotype originates from a woman between 25 and 40 years old with Graves disease. Donor details come from another sample of the same person, matched by shared clones. This receptor has the CDR3 CASSLGPGANVPTF. Here is the DNA: TGCGCCAGCAGCTTGGGCCCTGGGGCCAACGTCCCGACTTTC.